Included here is one T cell receptor beta chain sequence, with context. This record belongs to a study of T cell changes during pregnancy in multiple sclerosis. Profiling relied on immunoSEQ multiplex PCR, and the TCRdb table lists in-frame clones only, not all of them. Altogether under 65,000 clones are present, over 85% being singletons, with the ten largest covering 2.5% to 3.5%. The clonotype was recovered from a female donor in good health, enrolled as a control in a pregnancy study. Sequenced material: peripheral blood, taken in the first trimester of pregnancy.

The CDR3 nucleotides read TGTGCCAGCAGCTCCCGGGACAGGGGCTACGAGCAGTACTTC. It is translated as CASSSRDRGYEQYF. This chain links TRBV6-6 with TRBJ2-7; 10 bases fit TRBD1. Per the germline V gene, CDR1 is MNHNY and CDR2 is SVGAGI (reference sequence). Losses at the gene ends were 6 bases for V and 3 bases for J; bases not matched to a gene: 5. This CDR3 has 14 amino acids.